These T cell receptor beta chains were read from a single sample in a study of T cells after yellow fever vaccination. TCRdb used MiXCR to reprocess the 5' RACE reads, holding one entry per CDR3 protein. The sample lists more than 65,000 distinct CDR3 sequences; more than 5.5% were seen once. The source was CD8+ T cells sorted from PBMCs, collected roughly 10 days after the first yellow fever vaccination. The receptors stem from a man in his late teens or twenties who received the YFV17D yellow fever vaccine. CDR3s leave out the opening cysteine and the closing phenylalanine or tryptophan. A D gene is named only where the DNA matches it firmly. Only some rows state a clone size, as once, few, many or a class for expanded clones.

CDR3 protein	V gene	clone size	D gene
ASSFGTRNEQF	TRBV27	many	.
ASSDSLIRPNTGELF	TRBV6-1	few	.
ASSLPYGYT	TRBV27	.	.
ASSSAQGGAYNEQF	TRBV5-1	many	.
SASGLLGANVLT	TRBV20-1	many	.
ASSMLGSSTDTQY	TRBV19	few	.
ASSPLTGRNTEAF	TRBV7-9	many	TRBD1
SARDLGGNTDTQY	TRBV20-1	many	TRBD2
ASGLGTGVTEAF	TRBV12-5	many	TRBD1
ATSDTDRKSGYT	TRBV24-1	many	TRBD1
AMSPGVRHNEQF	TRBV5-6	few	.
ASSPTAGGYTDTQY	TRBV18	few	TRBD2
ASSPSQGNEQY	TRBV4-1	many	.
ASSSTSGYSNEQF	TRBV7-9	many	TRBD2
ASSVEAELQETQY	TRBV9	.	.
ASQQRGYTGELF	TRBV6-2/TRBV6-3	few	TRBD2
ASSQAPGLAGGLEQF	TRBV4-3	.	TRBD2
ASSSSGSATDTQY	TRBV9	hyperexpanded	.
ASSLLTGQNIQY	TRBV7-9	.	.
ASSLRKSSYNEQF	TRBV28	many	.
SVFGVPGFGTEAF	TRBV29-1	many	.
SVKGPLGTEAF	TRBV29-1	many	.
ASSWGPSVEAF	TRBV7-9	.	.
ASSLEEGTGGYGYT	TRBV12-3/TRBV12-4	few	.
SARDRDRAYNEQF	TRBV20-1	many	TRBD1
ASSVGGGAAQF	TRBV6-4	few	.
ASSLVQGLSPGEQY	TRBV11-2	few	.
ASSLEAGNTEAF	TRBV7-9	.	.
ASSLWGGSGGNEQF	TRBV27	few	TRBD2
ASSLIASSYNEQF	TRBV27	many	.
ASSQEHNEQF	TRBV4-3	few	.
ASSQEGGSQPQH	TRBV4-3	many	.
ASSQDSGGPNEQF	TRBV4-2	many	TRBD2
ASSPFGTDTQY	TRBV5-1	.	.
ASSQKTGGDGYT	TRBV6-1	few	TRBD1
ASSCRDCSETQY	TRBV7-4	.	.
ASSQVFVETGSGNTIY	TRBV3-1	few	.
ASGLVPGELF	TRBV12-5	.	.
ASSFLVLGGGEKLF	TRBV7-9	few	.
ASSKVHMPGELF	TRBV5-6	many	.
SVQTPEGVEKLF	TRBV29-1	few	.
ASSHHRDHEQY	TRBV6-2/TRBV6-3	.	.
ASSPLDTTWDTQY	TRBV27	many	.
ASREATAVLNSPLH	TRBV5-1	few	.
ASSLTRGAETQY	TRBV27	.	.
ASSFKTGELF	TRBV5-1	many	.
SVERVSSGGPFNEQF	TRBV29-1	many	TRBD2
ASSQDLGARGEKLF	TRBV4-3	many	.
ASSLGGGAGNEQF	TRBV27	many	TRBD2
ASSPSTSSGNTIY	TRBV5-4	.	.
ASSHRGSGGLGEQF	TRBV11-2	.	TRBD2
ASSLYGHQPQH	TRBV27	once	.
ASSRTTGDMNEQF	TRBV7-9	.	TRBD1
ASSRGTASYEQY	TRBV4-3	few	TRBD1